The 4 T cell receptor beta chains below come from one sample, sequenced in a study of blood T cell repertoires in COVID-19. The repertoire was sequenced with immunoSEQ multiplex PCR; TCRdb's copy has only in-frame clones and lacks some. The data show roughly 160,000 clones, approximately 90% seen once. Sequenced input: peripheral blood. Receptors originate from a man aged 18 to 30 with acute or convalescent COVID-19.

V gene TRBV11-3 combines with J gene TRBJ1-1; D is ambiguous. V dropped 2 bases and J dropped 4 bases, with 8 bases sitting between them. The germline V gene encodes CDR1 SGHNT and CDR2 YENEEA. The CDR3 extends over 13 amino acids. Here the CDR3 DNA reads TGTGCCAGCAGCTTACATCGGGGCACTGAAGCTTTCTTT. It translates to CASSLHRGTEAFF.

This chain connects TRBV25-1 to TRBJ1-2, with 9 bases lining up with TRBD1. The germline CDR1 and CDR2 sequences are MGHDK and SYGVNS. V lost 3 bases, J lost 7 bases, and 9 bases stayed unmatched. This CDR3 is built from 15 residues. The CDR3 loop reads CASSDPGQGLGGYTF. Here the CDR3 DNA reads TGTGCCAGCAGTGACCCGGGACAGGGCCTGGGTGGCTACACCTTC.

The rearrangement links TRBV7-2 to TRBJ2-3, with no clear D. Trimming cost V 1 base and J 3 bases, with 8 bases left between them. This CDR3 is built from 14 residues. The germline CDR1 and CDR2 sequences are SGHTA and FQGNSA. CDR3 protein: CASSLERRTDTQYF. In DNA, the CDR3 is TGTGCCAGCAGCTTAGAGCGCCGAACAGATACGCAGTATTTT.

The chain carries TRBV19 and TRBJ1-6, with 9 nucleotides matching TRBD1. V gave up 3 bases and J gave up 6 bases; unmatched junction bases: 6. Germline V CDR1 and CDR2: LNHDA, SQIVND (reference sequence). CDR3 length equals 16 residues. The CDR3 spells CASSIRTGAFNSPLHF. In nucleotides, the CDR3 is TGTGCCAGTAGTATCCGGACAGGGGCTTTTAATTCACCCCTCCACTTT.